Listed here are 2 T cell receptor beta chains from one sample, sequenced in a study of T cell responses to AZD1222 COVID-19 vaccine. Repertoires were generated with immunoSEQ multiplex PCR, while TCRdb's copy carries only in-frame clones and drops some. The table includes 150,000 or so clones, about 93% detected once. The sample here was peripheral blood, taken on day 0 of AZD1222 vaccination. All receptors derive from an adult in good health.

The chain is built from TRBV7-9 and TRBJ1-2; the D gene is possibly TRBD1 (6 bases). Deletions cut 3 bases from V and 0 bases from J, with 14 bases between. Germline loops: CDR1 SEHNR, CDR2 FQNEAQ (reference sequence). This CDR3 has 16 amino acids. The CDR3 bases are TGTGCCAGCAGCTTCCTGACAGGCAAGGCTAACTATGGCTACACCTTC. This gives the protein CASSFLTGKANYGYTF.

This clone has only a few counts. This chain uses TRBV11-2 with TRBJ2-7, with 13 nucleotides matching TRBD2. The length of the CDR3 is 17 residues. CDR1 is SGHAT and CDR2 is FQNNGV in the germline V gene. V was clipped by 5 bases and J by 0 bases; unmatched bases: 7. CDR3 in amino acids: CASSGGTSGAGSYEQYF. The CDR3 DNA follows: TGTGCCAGCAGCGGCGGGACTAGCGGGGCGGGCTCCTACGAGCAGTACTTC.